The 5 T cell receptor beta chains reported below all come from one sample, sequenced in a study of blood T cell repertoires in COVID-19. Only in-frame clones appear in the TCRdb table, and some are missing; sequencing was by immunoSEQ multiplex PCR. The profile shows more than 95,000 clones, approximately 83% of them singletons. Sequencing was done on a sample of peripheral blood. The receptors here all came from a woman at least 80 years old with acute or convalescent COVID-19.

The gene calls are TRBV19 and TRBJ1-1; 11 bases align to TRBD1. Germline values: CDR1 LNHDA, CDR2 SQIVND (reference sequence). V lost 9 bases to trimming and J lost 4 bases; unmatched junction nucleotides: 13. The CDR3 runs to 16 residues. Here the CDR3 DNA reads TGTGCCAGCTTAGGGACAGGGGGTTCTGTGGGCACTGAAGCTTTCTTT. Amino acid sequence: CASLGTGGSVGTEAFF.

The J gene is TRBJ1-5, the V gene TRBV4-2, with TRBD1 as a possible D gene (6 bases). The CDR3 has 15 residues. Trimming shortened V by 1 base and J by 5 bases, and 12 bases separated the two germline ends. CDR1 LGHNA and CDR2 YNFKEQ come from the germline V gene. CDR3 protein: CASSQGYRADQPQHF. In DNA, the CDR3 is TGTGCCAGCAGCCAAGGGTACAGGGCCGATCAGCCCCAGCATTTT.

The CDR3 sequence: CASSQETLTGVNTEAFF. The CDR3 DNA is TGTGCCAGCAGCCAAGAAACCCTGACAGGGGTTAACACTGAAGCTTTCTTT. This sequence joins TRBV3-1 (or the pseudogene TRBV3-2) and TRBJ1-1, with 8 bases identical to TRBD1. Germline trimming cut 0 bases from V and 2 bases from J; bases unmatched to any gene: 8. This CDR3 is 17 amino acids long. CDR1 and CDR2 from the germline V gene are LGHDT and YNNKEL (reference sequence).

This chain links TRBV28 with TRBJ2-1; the D gene is possibly TRBD1 (5 bases). The V gene's germline CDR1 is MDHEN and CDR2 SYDVKM. CDR3 length equals 14 residues. V was trimmed by 7 bases and J by 6 bases, leaving 16 bases between them. The CDR3 nucleotides are TGTGCCAGCAATAGGGGCCCTTTAGCCAATGAGCAGTTCTTC. Its translation is CASNRGPLANEQFF.

The CDR3 spells CASSRRGNGRLNGYTF. DNA of the CDR3: TGTGCCAGCAGCAGACGGGGGAATGGACGGTTGAATGGCTACACCTTC. The chain couples TRBV7-2 to TRBJ1-2; TRBD1 is a possible D gene (5 bases). The CDR3 sequence is 16 residues long. V was shortened by 5 bases and J by 6 bases, with 22 bases between the two germline ends. The germline CDR1 and CDR2 sequences are SGHTA and FQGNSA. Complete variable domain (other parts from reference TRBV7-2 and TRBJ1-2): GAGVSQSPSNKVTEKGKDVELRCDPISGHTALYWYRQSLGQGLEFLIYFQGNSAPDKSGLPSDRFSAERTGGSVSTLTIQRTQQEDSAVYLCASSRRGNGRLNGYTFGSGTRLTVV.